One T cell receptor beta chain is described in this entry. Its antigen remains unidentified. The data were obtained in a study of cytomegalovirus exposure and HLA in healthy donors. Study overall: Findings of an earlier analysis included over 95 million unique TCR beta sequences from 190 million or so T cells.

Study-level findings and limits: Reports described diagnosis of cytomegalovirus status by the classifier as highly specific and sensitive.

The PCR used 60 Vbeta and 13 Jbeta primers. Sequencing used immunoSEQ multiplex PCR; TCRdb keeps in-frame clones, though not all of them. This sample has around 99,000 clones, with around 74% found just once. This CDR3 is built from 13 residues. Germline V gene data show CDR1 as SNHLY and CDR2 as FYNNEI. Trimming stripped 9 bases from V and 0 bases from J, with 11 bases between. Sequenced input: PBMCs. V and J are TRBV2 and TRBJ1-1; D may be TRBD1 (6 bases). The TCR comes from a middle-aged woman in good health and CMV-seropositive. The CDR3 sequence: CASAGQMNTEAFF. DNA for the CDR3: TGTGCCAGTGCTGGACAGATGAACACTGAAGCTTTCTTT.